The 15 T cell receptor beta chains in this list originate from one sample, sequenced in a study of T cell repertoires in cytomegalovirus infection. MiXCR, applied by TCRdb to the reads, yields one record per CDR3 protein. The sample consists of approximately 630,000 distinct CDR3 sequences, 20% to 25% of them appearing once. The sequencing input was CD8+ T cells from PBMCs. The receptors were gathered from a human donor in good health (CMV status not recorded). Some clones in this sample may be carry-over from other donors' samples.

The chain joins TRBV7-9 to TRBJ2-7; 7 nucleotides agree with TRBD1. Losses at the gene ends were 4 bases for V and 2 bases for J; bases not matched to a gene: 8. The CDR3 runs 15 residues. The germline CDR1 and CDR2 sequences are SEHNR and FQNEAQ (reference sequence). CDR3 in DNA: TGTGCCAGCAGCTACCGACAGGGAAGGACCTACGAGCAGTACTTC. Its protein is CASSYRQGRTYEQYF.

The V call is TRBV20-1, the J call TRBJ2-7; D perhaps matches TRBD1 (6 bases). Trimming shortened V by 3 bases and J by 3 bases, and 9 bases separated the two germline ends. This CDR3 spans 12 amino acids. The germline CDR1 and CDR2 sequences are DFQATT and SNEGSKA (reference sequence). The CDR3 sequence is CSASKTGYEQYF. CDR3 bases: TGCAGTGCTAGCAAGACAGGCTACGAGCAGTACTTC.

Many counts were recorded for this clonotype. The chain links TRBV7-9 to TRBJ2-7; the match to TRBD2 covers 11 bases. Germline CDR1 SEHNR, CDR2 FQNEAQ (reference sequence). This CDR3 spans 12 amino acids. Here the CDR3 DNA reads TGTGCCAGCAGCTCGGGACTAGCGGCTCCGCACGTC. Its translation: CASSSGLAAPHV.

This clonotype was observed many times. The chain joins TRBV7-6 to TRBJ2-7; 9 bases map to TRBD2. This CDR3 comprises 13 residues. Trimming cost V 4 bases and J 5 bases; bases outside gene matches: 3. The germline CDR1 and CDR2 sequences are SGHVS and FNYEAQ. The CDR3 here is CASSSAGGNEQYF. The CDR3 region has the DNA TGTGCCAGCAGCTCAGCGGGGGGTAACGAGCAGTACTTC. Combining the CDR3 with reference TRBV7-6 and TRBJ2-7 gives the whole variable domain GAGVSQSPRYKVTKRGQDVALRCDPISGHVSLYWYRQALGQGPEFLTYFNYEAQQDKSGLPNDRFSAERPEGSISTLTIQRTEQRDSAMYRCASSSAGGNEQYFGPGTRLTVT.

This clonotype showed up many times. The genes are TRBV6-2 or TRBV6-3 and TRBJ1-1; the D is unclear. Per the germline V gene, CDR1 is MNHEY and CDR2 is SVGEGT. This CDR3 contains 13 residues. With 4 bases removed from V and 0 bases from J, the gap between germline ends came to 6 bases. In DNA, the CDR3 is TGTGCCAGCAGTTCCTTCATGAACACTGAAGCTTTCTTT. Protein product: CASSSFMNTEAFF.

The chain links TRBV19 to TRBJ2-1; 7 nucleotides line up with TRBD2. The CDR3 is 15 amino acids. Per germline, CDR1 LNHDA and CDR2 SQIVND (reference sequence). V shed 4 bases and J 3 bases; nucleotides not matched to a gene: 6. The CDR3 DNA sequence: TGTGCCAGTAGTACGGAGCGGGGATACTACAATGAGCAGTTCTTC. Protein product: CASSTERGYYNEQFF.

The sample holds a few counts of this clonotype. The chain joins TRBV5-4 to TRBJ2-7; TRBD2 matches 8 bases. Germline CDR1 reads SGHNT; CDR2 reads YYREEE (reference sequence). The CDR3 runs 17 residues. V shed 0 bases, J shed 7 bases, and the junction held 15 bases outside the gene matches. The chain's CDR3 is CASSLGVERGRRDEQYV. DNA for the CDR3: TGTGCCAGCAGCTTGGGAGTTGAGCGGGGGCGACGGGATGAGCAGTACGTC.

Notes on this clonotype: A read error may explain this, as a much larger clone is one base away. The V and J genes are TRBV12-3 or TRBV12-4 and TRBJ2-5; maybe TRBD1 (6 bases). This CDR3 region has 14 residues. CDR3 region: CVSSLRGTQETQYF. In DNA, the CDR3 is TGTGTCAGCAGTTTAAGGGGGACGCAGGAGACCCAGTACTTC.

This sequence joins TRBV5-8 and TRBJ2-7; D ambiguous. Trimming cost V 1 base and J 2 bases, with 7 bases left between them. The CDR3 has 13 amino acids. The germline V gene has CDR1 SGHTS and CDR2 YDEGEE. CDR3 DNA sequence: TGTGCCAGCAGCTTGAGGTCAGCCTACGAGCAGTACGTC. Translating it yields CASSLRSAYEQYV.

CDR3 loop: CASSRTTGQGIPSFGANVLTF. CDR3 DNA: TGTGCCAGCAGTCGGACCACGGGACAGGGGATCCCCTCCTTTGGGGCCAACGTCCTGACTTTC. This chain links TRBV28 with TRBJ2-6; 10 bases are shared with TRBD1. Germline V gives CDR1 MDHEN, CDR2 SYDVKM. The CDR3 has 21 amino acids. The V gene end was trimmed by 5 bases and the J gene end by 3 bases; junction bases not matched to a gene: 19.

This rearrangement joins TRBV4-1 to TRBJ2-7; the D gene is possibly TRBD2 (7 bases). The CDR3 runs 15 residues. Germline V lookup: CDR1 MGHRA, CDR2 YSYEKL. V lost 6 bases, J lost 2 bases, and 17 bases lay in between. The CDR3 reads CASSLVRGGTYEQYF. CDR3 sequence (DNA): TGCGCCAGCAGTCTCGTGAGGGGGGGGACCTACGAGCAGTACTTC.

The chain joins TRBV7-6 to TRBJ2-6; 8 bases fit TRBD2. V lost 6 bases to trimming and J lost 4 bases; unmatched junction nucleotides: 5. From germline, CDR1 is SGHVS and CDR2 FNYEAQ. CDR3 length equals 15 residues. In nucleotides, the CDR3 is TGTGCCAGCAGACCGGGAGGGCCGGGGGCCAACGTCCTGACTTTC. This encodes CASRPGGPGANVLTF.

This clonotype showed up just a few times. The CDR3 DNA reads TGCAGTGCTAGGAACTTTAATCAGCCCCAGCATTTT. Amino acid sequence: CSARNFNQPQHF. The chain recombines TRBV20-1 with TRBJ1-5, with D hard to call. Per germline, CDR1 DFQATT and CDR2 SNEGSKA (reference sequence). The V and J ends lost 3 bases and 4 bases respectively, with 7 bases between them. The CDR3 has 12 residues.

This clonotype was observed at least ten times. The V gene is TRBV7-6, the J gene TRBJ2-2; 13 positions match TRBD2. CDR1 is SGHVS and CDR2 is FNYEAQ in the germline V gene. The CDR3 is 16 residues long. The V and J ends lost 5 bases and 4 bases, in that order; junction bases with no gene match: 4. The CDR3 DNA is TGTGCCAGCAGCCGACTAGCGGGGGGAGGCACCGGGGAGCTGTTTTTT. As protein: CASSRLAGGGTGELFF.

The V call is TRBV12-5, the J call TRBJ2-5; D is possibly TRBD1 or TRBD2 (7 bases each). The CDR3 sequence is 15 residues long. The germline gives CDR1 LGHNT, CDR2 FRNRAP. V was shortened by 2 bases and J by 4 bases, with 14 bases between the two germline ends. Here the CDR3 DNA reads TGTGCTAGTGGTTTGTTCACAGGGGAGGGAGAGACCCAGTACTTC. It specifies CASGLFTGEGETQYF.